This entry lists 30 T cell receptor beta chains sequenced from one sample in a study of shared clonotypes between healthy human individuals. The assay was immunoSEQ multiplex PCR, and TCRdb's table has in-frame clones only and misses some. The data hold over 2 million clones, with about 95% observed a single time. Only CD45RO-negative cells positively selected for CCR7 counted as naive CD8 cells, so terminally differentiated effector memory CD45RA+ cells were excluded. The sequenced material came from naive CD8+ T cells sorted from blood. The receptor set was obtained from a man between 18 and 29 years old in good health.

The CDR3 DNA reads as TGTGCCAGCAGTTTGGGTCGGGGTGGTGAAAAACTGTTTTTT. Encoded protein: CASSLGRGGEKLFF. The V and J genes are TRBV27 and TRBJ1-4, with no clear D. The CDR3 covers 14 residues. The V end was cut by 3 bases, the J end by 7 bases, with 12 bases between. CDR1 is MNHEY, CDR2 SMNVEV, per germline (reference sequence).

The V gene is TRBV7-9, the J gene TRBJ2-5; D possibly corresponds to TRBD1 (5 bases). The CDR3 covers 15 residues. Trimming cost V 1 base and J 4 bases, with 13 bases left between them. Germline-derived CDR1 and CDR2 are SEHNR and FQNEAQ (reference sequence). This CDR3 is CASSLGPQVPETQYF. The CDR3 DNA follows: TGTGCCAGCAGCTTAGGCCCACAGGTCCCAGAGACCCAGTACTTC.

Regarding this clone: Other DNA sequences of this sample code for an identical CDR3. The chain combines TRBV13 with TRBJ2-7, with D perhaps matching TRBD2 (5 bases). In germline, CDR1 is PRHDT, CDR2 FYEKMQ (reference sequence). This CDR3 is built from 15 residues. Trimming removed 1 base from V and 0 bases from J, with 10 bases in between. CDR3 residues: CASSLDPGSSYEQYF. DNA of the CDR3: TGTGCCAGCAGCTTAGACCCGGGGAGCTCCTACGAGCAGTACTTC.

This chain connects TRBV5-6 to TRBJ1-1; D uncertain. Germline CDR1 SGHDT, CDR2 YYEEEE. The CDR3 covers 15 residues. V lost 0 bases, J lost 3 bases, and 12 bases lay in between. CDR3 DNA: TGTGCCAGCAGCTTGGCCTTAAACGGGGACACTGAAGCTTTCTTT. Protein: CASSLALNGDTEAFF.

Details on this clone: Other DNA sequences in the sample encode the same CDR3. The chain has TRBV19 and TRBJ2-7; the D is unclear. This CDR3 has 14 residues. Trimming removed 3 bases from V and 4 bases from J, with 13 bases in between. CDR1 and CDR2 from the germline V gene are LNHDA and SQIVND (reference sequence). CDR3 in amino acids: CASSISDGSYEQYF. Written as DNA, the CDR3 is TGTGCCAGTAGTATCAGCGACGGCTCATACGAGCAGTACTTC.

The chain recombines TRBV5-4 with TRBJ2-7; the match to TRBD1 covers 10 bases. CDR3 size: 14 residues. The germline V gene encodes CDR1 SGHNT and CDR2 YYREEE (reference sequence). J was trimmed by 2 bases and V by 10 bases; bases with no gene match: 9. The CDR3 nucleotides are TGTGCCGGGACAGGGGATAATAACCCCTACGAGCAGTACTTC. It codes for CAGTGDNNPYEQYF.

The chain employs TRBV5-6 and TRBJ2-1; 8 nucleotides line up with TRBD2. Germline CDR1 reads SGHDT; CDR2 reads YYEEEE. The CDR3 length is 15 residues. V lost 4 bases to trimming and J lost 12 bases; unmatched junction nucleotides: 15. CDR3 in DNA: TGTGCCAGCAGCCAAGCCGCGGGGGGCCCCTTAGGGCAGTTCTTC. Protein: CASSQAAGGPLGQFF. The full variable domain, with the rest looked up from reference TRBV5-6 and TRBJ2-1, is DAGVTQSPTHLIKTRGQQVTLRCSPKSGHDTVSWYQQALGQGPQFIFQYYEEEERQRGNFPDRFSGHQFPNYSSELNVNALLLGDSALYLCASSQAAGGPLGQFFGPGTRLTVL.

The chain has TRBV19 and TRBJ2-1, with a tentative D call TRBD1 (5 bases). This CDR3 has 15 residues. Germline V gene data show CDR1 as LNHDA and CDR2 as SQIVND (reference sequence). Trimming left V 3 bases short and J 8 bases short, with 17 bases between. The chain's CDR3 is CASSIGRGGFYEQFF. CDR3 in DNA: TGTGCCAGTAGTATTGGTAGGGGCGGATTTTATGAGCAGTTCTTC.

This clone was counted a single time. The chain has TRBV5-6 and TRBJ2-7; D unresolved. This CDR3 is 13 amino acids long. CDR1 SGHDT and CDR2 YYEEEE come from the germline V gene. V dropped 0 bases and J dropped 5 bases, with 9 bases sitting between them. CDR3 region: CASSLEGSDEQYF. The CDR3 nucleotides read TGTGCCAGCAGCTTGGAGGGCTCTGACGAGCAGTACTTC.

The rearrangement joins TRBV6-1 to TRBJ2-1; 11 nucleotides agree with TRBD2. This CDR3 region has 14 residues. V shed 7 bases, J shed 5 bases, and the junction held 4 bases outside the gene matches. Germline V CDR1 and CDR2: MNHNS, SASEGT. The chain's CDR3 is CASTGTSGDNEQFF. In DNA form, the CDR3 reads TGTGCCAGCACCGGGACTAGCGGAGACAATGAGCAGTTCTTC.

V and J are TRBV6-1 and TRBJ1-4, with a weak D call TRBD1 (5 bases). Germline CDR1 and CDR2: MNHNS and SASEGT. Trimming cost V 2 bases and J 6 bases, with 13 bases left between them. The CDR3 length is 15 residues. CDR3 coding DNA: TGTGCCAGCAGTGAACCCGGGGCAGGCTATGAAAAACTGTTTTTT. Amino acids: CASSEPGAGYEKLFF.

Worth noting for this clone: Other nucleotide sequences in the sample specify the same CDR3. The CDR3 DNA follows: TGCGCCAGCAGCTTTGACAGCTCTTACGAGCAGTACTTC. Translating it yields CASSFDSSYEQYF. The V call is TRBV5-1, the J call TRBJ2-7; D perhaps matches TRBD1 (5 bases). CDR3 length: 13 residues. Between the trimmed V and J ends, which lost 2 bases and 4 bases, there was a span of 10 bases. In germline, CDR1 is SGHRS, CDR2 YFSETQ.

The DNA of the CDR3 is TGTGCCAGCAGTTTCACAGGGGTTGACAATGAGCAGTTCTTC. It specifies CASSFTGVDNEQFF. The rearrangement links TRBV27 to TRBJ2-1; 7 bases match TRBD1. Germline lookup yields CDR1 MNHEY and CDR2 SMNVEV (reference sequence). The J segment lost 5 bases and the V segment lost 3 bases, leaving 4 bases of the junction unmatched. CDR3 size: 14 residues.

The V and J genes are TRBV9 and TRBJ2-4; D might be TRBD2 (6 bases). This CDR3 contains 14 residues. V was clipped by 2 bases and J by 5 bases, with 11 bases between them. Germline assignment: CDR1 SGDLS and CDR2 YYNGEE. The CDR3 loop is CASSVGERENIQYF. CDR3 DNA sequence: TGTGCCAGCAGCGTTGGAGAGCGGGAAAACATTCAGTACTTC.

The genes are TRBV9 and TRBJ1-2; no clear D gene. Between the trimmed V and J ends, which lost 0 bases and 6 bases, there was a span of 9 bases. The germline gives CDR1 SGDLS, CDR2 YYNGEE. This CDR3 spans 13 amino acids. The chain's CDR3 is CASSVAEANGYTF. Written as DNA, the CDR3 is TGTGCCAGCAGCGTAGCAGAAGCCAATGGCTACACCTTC.

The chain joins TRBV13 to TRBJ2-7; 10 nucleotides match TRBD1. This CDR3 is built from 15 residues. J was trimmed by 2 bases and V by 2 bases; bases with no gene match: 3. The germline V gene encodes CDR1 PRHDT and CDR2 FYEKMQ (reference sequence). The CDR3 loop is CASSLIGTGAYEQYF. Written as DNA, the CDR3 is TGTGCCAGCAGCTTAATAGGGACAGGGGCCTACGAGCAGTACTTC.

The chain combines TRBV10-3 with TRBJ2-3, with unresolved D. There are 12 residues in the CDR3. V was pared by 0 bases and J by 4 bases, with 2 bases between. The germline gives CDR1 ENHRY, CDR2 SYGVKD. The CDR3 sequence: CAISESSDTQYF. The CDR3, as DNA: TGTGCCATCAGTGAGTCGTCAGATACGCAGTATTTT.

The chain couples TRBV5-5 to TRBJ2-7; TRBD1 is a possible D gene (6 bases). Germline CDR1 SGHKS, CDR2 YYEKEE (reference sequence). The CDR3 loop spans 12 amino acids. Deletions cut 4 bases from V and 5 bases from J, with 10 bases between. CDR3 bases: TGTGCCAGCAGCACAGGGTACGACGAGCAGTACTTC. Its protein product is CASSTGYDEQYF.

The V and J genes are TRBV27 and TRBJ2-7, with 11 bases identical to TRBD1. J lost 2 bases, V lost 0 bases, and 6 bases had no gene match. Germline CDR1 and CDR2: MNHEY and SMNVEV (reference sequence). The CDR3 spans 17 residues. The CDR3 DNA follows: TGTGCCAGCAGTTTATCCCGGGGGGGACAGGGGGCCTACGAGCAGTACTTC. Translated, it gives CASSLSRGGQGAYEQYF.

The CDR3 spells CATSRGPGTGTTEQYF. The CDR3 DNA reads as TGTGCCACCAGCAGGGGTCCCGGGACAGGGACAACCGAGCAGTACTTC. The V gene is TRBV15, the J gene TRBJ2-7; 9 bases map to TRBD1. Looked up from germline, CDR1 is LNHNV and CDR2 is YYDKDF (reference sequence). The V and J ends lost 3 bases and 6 bases, in that order; junction bases with no gene match: 12. The CDR3 loop spans 16 amino acids.

The CDR3 DNA reads TGCGCCAGCAGCATTGGGACAGGCACCTACGAGCAGTACTTC. Encoded protein: CASSIGTGTYEQYF. The chain recombines TRBV5-1 with TRBJ2-7; 8 bases are shared with TRBD1. The V gene end was trimmed by 4 bases and the J gene end by 2 bases; junction bases not matched to a gene: 5. The CDR3 is 14 amino acids. Germline CDR1 is SGHRS and CDR2 is YFSETQ.

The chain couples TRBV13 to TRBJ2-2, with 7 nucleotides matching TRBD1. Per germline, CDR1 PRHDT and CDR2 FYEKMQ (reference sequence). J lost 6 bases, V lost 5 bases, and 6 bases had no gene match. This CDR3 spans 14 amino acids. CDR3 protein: CASSINRGAGELFF. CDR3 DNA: TGTGCCAGCAGCATAAACAGGGGTGCCGGGGAGCTGTTTTTT.

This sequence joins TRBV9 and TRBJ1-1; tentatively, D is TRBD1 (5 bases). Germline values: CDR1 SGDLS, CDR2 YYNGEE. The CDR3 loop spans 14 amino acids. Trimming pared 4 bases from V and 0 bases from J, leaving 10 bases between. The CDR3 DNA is TGTGCCAGCAGCCCTCTGACAGTGAACACTGAAGCTTTCTTT. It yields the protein CASSPLTVNTEAFF.

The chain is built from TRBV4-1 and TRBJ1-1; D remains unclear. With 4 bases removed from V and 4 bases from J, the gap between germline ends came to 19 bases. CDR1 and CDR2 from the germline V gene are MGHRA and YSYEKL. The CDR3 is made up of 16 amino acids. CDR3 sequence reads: CASSPWPQEVSTEAFF. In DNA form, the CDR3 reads TGCGCCAGCAGCCCCTGGCCTCAGGAAGTGAGCACTGAAGCTTTCTTT.

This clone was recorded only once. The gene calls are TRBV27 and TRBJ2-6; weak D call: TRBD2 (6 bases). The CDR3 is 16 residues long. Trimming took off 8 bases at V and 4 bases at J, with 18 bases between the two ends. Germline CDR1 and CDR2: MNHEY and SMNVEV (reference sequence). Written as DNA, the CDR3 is TGTGCCAGCGGGGACTTAGGGGTTAACGGGGCCAACGTCCTGACTTTC. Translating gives CASGDLGVNGANVLTF.

The CDR3 protein is CASSPLAGWSYEQYF. The CDR3, as DNA: TGTGCCAGCAGCCCCCTGGCGGGGTGGAGCTACGAGCAGTACTTC. This sequence joins TRBV11-3 and TRBJ2-7, with a possible D match to TRBD2 (6 bases). Germline V gene sequence: CDR1 SGHNT, CDR2 YENEEA. This CDR3 contains 15 residues. V was pared by 5 bases and J by 3 bases, with 17 bases between.

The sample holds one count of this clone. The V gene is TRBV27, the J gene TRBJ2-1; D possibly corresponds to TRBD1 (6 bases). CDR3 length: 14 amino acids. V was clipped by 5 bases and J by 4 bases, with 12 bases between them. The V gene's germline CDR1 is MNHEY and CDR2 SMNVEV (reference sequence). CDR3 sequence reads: CASSPIRGYNEQFF. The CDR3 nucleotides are TGTGCCAGCAGTCCCATTAGGGGGTACAATGAGCAGTTCTTC.

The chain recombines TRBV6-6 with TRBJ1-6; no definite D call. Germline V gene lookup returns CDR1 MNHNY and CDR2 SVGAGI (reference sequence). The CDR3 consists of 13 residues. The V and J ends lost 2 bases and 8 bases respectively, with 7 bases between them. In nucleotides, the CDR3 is TGTGCCAGCAGTTACCGGCAGGATTCACCCCTCCACTTT. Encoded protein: CASSYRQDSPLHF.

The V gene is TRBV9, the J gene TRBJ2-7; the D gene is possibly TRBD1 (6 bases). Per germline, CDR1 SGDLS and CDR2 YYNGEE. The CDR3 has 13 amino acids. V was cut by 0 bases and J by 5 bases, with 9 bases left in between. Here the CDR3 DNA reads TGTGCCAGCAGCGTAGGGGGACACCACGAGCAGTACTTC. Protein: CASSVGGHHEQYF.

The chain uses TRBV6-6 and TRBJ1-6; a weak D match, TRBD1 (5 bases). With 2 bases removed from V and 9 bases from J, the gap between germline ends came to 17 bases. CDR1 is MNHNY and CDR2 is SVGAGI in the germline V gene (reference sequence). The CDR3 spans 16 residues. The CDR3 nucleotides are TGTGCCAGCAGTTACACCACCGGGGGAACGGGTTCACCCCTCCACTTT. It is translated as CASSYTTGGTGSPLHF.